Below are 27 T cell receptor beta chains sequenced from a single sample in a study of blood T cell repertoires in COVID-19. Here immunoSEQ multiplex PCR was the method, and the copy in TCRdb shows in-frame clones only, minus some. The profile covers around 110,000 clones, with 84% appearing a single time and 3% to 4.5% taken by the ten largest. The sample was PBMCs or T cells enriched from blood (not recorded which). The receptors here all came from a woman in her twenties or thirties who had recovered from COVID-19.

The CDR3 DNA is TGTGCCAGCAGCTTAGGGAGGGCTAGCACAGATACGCAGTATTTT. Its protein product is CASSLGRASTDTQYF. J is TRBJ2-3 and V is TRBV7-9, with D tentatively TRBD2 (6 bases). The V gene lost 1 base and the J gene lost 0 bases, with 8 bases spanning the gap. This CDR3 is built from 15 residues. Germline V gene sequence: CDR1 SEHNR, CDR2 FQNEAQ (reference sequence).

DNA of the CDR3: TGTGCCAGCAGTGGGGAGCCAGTGGGCGAGCAGTACTTC. It encodes CASSGEPVGEQYF. This rearrangement joins TRBV25-1 to TRBJ2-7, with D possibly being TRBD2 (5 bases). The CDR3 extends over 13 amino acids. The germline V and J ends were trimmed by 4 bases and 6 bases, with 13 bases remaining between them. Looked up from germline, CDR1 is MGHDK and CDR2 is SYGVNS.

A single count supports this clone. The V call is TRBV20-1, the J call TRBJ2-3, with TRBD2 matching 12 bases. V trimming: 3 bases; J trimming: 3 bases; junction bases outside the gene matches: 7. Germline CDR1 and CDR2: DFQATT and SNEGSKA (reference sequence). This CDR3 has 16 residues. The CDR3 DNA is TGCAGTGCTAGTCGTACCGGGACTAGCGGGACAGATACGCAGTATTTT. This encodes CSASRTGTSGTDTQYF.

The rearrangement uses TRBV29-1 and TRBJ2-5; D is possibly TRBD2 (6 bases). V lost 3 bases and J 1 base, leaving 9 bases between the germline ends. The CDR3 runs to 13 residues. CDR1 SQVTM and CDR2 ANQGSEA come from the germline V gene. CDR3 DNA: TGCAGCGTTGATCTAGCGACCCAAGAGACCCAGTACTTC. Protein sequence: CSVDLATQETQYF.

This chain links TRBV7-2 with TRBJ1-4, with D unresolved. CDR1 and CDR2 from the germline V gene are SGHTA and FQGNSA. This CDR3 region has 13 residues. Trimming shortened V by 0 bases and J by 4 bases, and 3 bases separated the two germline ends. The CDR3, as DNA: TGTGCCAGCAGCTTAGCCCTTAATGAAAAACTGTTTTTT. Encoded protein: CASSLALNEKLFF.

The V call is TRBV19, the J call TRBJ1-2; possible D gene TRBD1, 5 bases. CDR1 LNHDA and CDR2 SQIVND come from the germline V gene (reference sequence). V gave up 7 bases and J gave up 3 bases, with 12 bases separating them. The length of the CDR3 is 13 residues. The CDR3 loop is CASKAGGDYGYTF. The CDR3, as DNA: TGTGCCAGTAAAGCGGGAGGGGACTATGGCTACACCTTC.

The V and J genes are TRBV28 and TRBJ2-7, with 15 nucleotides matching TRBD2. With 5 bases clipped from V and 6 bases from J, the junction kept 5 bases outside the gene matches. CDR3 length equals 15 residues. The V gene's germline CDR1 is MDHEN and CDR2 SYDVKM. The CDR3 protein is CASSPGLAGGREQYF. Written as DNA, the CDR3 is TGTGCCAGCAGTCCCGGACTAGCGGGAGGGCGCGAGCAGTACTTC.

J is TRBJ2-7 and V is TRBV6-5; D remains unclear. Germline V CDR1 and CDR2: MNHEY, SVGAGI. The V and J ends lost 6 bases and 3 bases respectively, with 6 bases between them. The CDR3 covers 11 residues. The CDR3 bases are TGTGCCAGCAGCCCCAACTACGAGCAGTACTTC. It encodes CASSPNYEQYF.

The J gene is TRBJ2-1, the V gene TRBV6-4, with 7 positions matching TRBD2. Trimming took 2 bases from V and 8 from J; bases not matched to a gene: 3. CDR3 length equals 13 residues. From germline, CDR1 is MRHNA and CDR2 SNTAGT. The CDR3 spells CASSDGGVYEQFF. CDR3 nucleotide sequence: TGTGCCAGCAGTGACGGGGGGGTCTATGAGCAGTTCTTC.

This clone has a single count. The CDR3 bases are TGTGCCAGCTCACAAGGGACAGGTGAAGCTTTCTTT. Translated, it gives CASSQGTGEAFF. The V gene is TRBV18, the J gene TRBJ1-1; 8 nucleotides agree with TRBD1. The germline CDR1 and CDR2 sequences are KGHSH and LQKENI. The CDR3 is 12 residues long. J was trimmed by 7 bases and V by 4 bases; bases with no gene match: 2.

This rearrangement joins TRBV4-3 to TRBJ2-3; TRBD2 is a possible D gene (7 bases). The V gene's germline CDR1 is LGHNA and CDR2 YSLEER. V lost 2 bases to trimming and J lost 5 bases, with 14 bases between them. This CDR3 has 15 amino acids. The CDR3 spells CASSQRGGGGDTQYF. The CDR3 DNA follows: TGCGCCAGCAGCCAACGTGGAGGGGGGGGAGATACGCAGTATTTT.

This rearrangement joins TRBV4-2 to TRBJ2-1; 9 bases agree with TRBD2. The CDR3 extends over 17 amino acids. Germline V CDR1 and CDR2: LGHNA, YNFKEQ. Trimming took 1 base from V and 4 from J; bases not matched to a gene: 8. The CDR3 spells CASSQAPGTSLYNEQFF. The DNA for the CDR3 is TGTGCCAGCAGCCAAGCCCCCGGGACTAGCCTATACAATGAGCAGTTCTTC.

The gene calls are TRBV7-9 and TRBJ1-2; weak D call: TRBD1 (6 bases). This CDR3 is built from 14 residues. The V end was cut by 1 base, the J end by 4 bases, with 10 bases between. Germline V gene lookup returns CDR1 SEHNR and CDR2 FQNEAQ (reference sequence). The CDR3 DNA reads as TGTGCCAGCAGCTTAGAAGGGGGGGCCTATGGCTACACCTTC. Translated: CASSLEGGAYGYTF. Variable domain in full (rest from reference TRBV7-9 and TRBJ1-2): DTGVSQNPRHKITKRGQNVTFRCDPISEHNRLYWYRQTLGQGPEFLTYFQNEAQLEKSRLLSDRFSAERPKGSFSTLEIQRTEQGDSAMYLCASSLEGGAYGYTFGSGTRLTVV.

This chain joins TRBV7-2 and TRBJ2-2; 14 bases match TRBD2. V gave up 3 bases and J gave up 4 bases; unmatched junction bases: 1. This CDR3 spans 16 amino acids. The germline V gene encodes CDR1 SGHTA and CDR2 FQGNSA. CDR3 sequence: CASSFGLAGGTGELFF. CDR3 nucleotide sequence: TGTGCCAGCAGCTTCGGACTAGCGGGAGGCACCGGGGAGCTGTTTTTT.

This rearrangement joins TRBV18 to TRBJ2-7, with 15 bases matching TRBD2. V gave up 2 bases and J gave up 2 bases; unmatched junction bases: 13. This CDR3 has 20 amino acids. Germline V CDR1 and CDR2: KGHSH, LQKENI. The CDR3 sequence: CASSPRRTSGREWVPYEQYF. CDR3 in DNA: TGTGCCAGCTCACCAAGAAGGACTAGCGGGAGGGAATGGGTACCCTACGAGCAGTACTTC.

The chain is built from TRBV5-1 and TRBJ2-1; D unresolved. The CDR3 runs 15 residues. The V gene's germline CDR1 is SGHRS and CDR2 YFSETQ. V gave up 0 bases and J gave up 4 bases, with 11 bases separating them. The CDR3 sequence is CASSLAPVRYNEQFF. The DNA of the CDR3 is TGCGCCAGCAGCTTGGCGCCGGTCCGGTACAATGAGCAGTTCTTC.

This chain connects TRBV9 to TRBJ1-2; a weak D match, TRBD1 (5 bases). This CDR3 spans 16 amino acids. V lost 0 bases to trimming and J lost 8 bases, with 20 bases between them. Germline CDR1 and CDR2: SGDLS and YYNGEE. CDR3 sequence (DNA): TGTGCCAGCAGCGTAGAATGGAGGGGCGAAGTCGGGGGCTACACCTTC. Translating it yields CASSVEWRGEVGGYTF.

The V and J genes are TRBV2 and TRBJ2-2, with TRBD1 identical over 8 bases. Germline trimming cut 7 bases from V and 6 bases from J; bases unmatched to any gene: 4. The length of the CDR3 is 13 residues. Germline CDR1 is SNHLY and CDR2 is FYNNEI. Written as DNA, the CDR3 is TGTGCCAGCAATCAGGGGGCGCCCGGGGAGCTGTTTTTT. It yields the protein CASNQGAPGELFF.

The CDR3, as DNA: TGTGCCAGTAAGGGGGCTGGGAGCACTGAAGCTTTCTTT. Encoded protein: CASKGAGSTEAFF. The chain recombines TRBV19 with TRBJ1-1; 7 bases are shared with TRBD1. V lost 7 bases to trimming and J lost 4 bases; unmatched junction nucleotides: 6. Germline values: CDR1 LNHDA, CDR2 SQIVND (reference sequence). The CDR3 consists of 13 residues.

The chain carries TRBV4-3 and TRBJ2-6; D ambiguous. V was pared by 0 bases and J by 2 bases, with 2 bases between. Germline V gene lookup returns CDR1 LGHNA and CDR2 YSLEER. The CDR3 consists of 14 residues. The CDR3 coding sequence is TGCGCCAGCAGCCAAGACACTGGGGCCAACGTCCTGACTTTC. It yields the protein CASSQDTGANVLTF.

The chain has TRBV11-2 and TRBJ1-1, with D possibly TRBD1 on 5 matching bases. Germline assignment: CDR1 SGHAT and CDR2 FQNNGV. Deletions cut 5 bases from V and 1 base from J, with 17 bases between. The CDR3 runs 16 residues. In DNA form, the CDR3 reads TGTGCCAGCAGCCGACTAGGGACGGCTACGAACACTGAAGCTTTCTTT. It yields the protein CASSRLGTATNTEAFF.

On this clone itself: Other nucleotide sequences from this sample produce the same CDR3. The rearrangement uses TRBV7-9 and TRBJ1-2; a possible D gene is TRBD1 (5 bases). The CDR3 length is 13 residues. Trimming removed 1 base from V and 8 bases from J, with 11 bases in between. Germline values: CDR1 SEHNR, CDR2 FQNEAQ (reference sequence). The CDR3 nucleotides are TGTGCCAGCAGCTTAGGGGGCAGGGTCGGCTACACCTTC. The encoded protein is CASSLGGRVGYTF.

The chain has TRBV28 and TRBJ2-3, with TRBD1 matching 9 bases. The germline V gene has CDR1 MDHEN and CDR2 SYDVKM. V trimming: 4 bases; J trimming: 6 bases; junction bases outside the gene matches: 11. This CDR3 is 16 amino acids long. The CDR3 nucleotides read TGTGCCAGCAGTTCTCACACAGGGGGCCATAGGGATACGCAGTATTTT. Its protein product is CASSSHTGGHRDTQYF.

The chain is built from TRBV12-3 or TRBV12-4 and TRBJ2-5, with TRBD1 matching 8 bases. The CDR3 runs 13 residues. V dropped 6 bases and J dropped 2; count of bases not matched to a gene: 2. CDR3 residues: CASRRTGQETQYF. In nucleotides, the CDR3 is TGTGCCAGCAGACGGACAGGGCAAGAGACCCAGTACTTC.

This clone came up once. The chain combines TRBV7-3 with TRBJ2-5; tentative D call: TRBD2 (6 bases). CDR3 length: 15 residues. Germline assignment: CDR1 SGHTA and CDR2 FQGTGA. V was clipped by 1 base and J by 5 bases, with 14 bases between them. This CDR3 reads CASSLSALRGETQYF. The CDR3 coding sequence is TGTGCCAGCAGCTTAAGTGCCCTCCGGGGGGAGACCCAGTACTTC.

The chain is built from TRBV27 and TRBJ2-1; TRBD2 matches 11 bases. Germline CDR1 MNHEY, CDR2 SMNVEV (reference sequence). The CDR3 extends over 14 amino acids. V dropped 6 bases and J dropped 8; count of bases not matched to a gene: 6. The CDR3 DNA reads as TGTGCCAGCAGCCGACTAGCGGGACTCGATGAGCAGTTCTTC. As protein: CASSRLAGLDEQFF.

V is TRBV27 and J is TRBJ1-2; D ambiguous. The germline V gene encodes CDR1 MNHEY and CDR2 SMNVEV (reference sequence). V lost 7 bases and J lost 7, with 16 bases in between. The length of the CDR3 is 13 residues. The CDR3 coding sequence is TGTGCCAGCACCGCTCCAGGTGGAATTGGCTACACCTTC. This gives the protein CASTAPGGIGYTF.